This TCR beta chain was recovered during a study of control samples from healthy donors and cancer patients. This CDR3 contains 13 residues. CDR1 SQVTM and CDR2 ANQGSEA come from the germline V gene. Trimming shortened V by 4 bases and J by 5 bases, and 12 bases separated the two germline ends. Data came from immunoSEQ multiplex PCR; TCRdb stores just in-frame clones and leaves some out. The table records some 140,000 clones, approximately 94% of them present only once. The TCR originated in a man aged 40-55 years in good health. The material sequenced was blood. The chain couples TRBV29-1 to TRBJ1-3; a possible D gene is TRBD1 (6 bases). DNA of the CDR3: TGCAGCGTTGTCGCCAGGGGCAGAAACACCATATATTTT. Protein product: CSVVARGRNTIYF.